The 28 T cell receptor beta chains in this list originate from one sample, sequenced in a study of blood T cell repertoires in COVID-19. Clones were sequenced by immunoSEQ multiplex PCR, and TCRdb holds only the in-frame ones, with some missing. Of some 290,000 clones in the sample, approximately 90% were seen once. Input material: PBMCs or T cells enriched from blood (not recorded which). These receptors were taken from a woman between 35 and 50 years old with acute COVID-19.

The genes are TRBV19 and TRBJ1-1; TRBD1 aligns across 7 bases. The CDR3 runs 14 residues. Germline lookup yields CDR1 LNHDA and CDR2 SQIVND (reference sequence). V lost 2 bases and J lost 6; bases outside the gene matches: 6. The CDR3 region has the DNA TGTGCCAGTAGTATACCGACAGGGAAGGCTGAAGCTTTCTTT. Translation: CASSIPTGKAEAFF.

V gene TRBV7-2 combines with J gene TRBJ1-3, with 11 bases identical to TRBD1. The CDR3 extends over 15 amino acids. Germline V gives CDR1 SGHTA, CDR2 FQGNSA. J was trimmed by 4 bases and V by 1 base; bases with no gene match: 0. The CDR3 region is CASSLGTGGGNTIYF. CDR3 nucleotides: TGTGCCAGCAGCTTAGGGACAGGGGGCGGAAACACCATATATTTT.

CDR3 nucleotides: TGTGCCAGCAGCCAACGGACTAGCGGGAGGGGAGACATTCAGTACTTC. Translated, it gives CASSQRTSGRGDIQYF. The chain recombines TRBV7-6 with TRBJ2-4; 15 positions match TRBD2. The CDR3 has 16 amino acids. V dropped 5 bases and J dropped 8; count of bases not matched to a gene: 7. In germline, CDR1 is SGHVS, CDR2 FNYEAQ.

The V and J genes are TRBV5-1 and TRBJ2-2; D may be TRBD1 (7 bases). Trimming left V 7 bases short and J 0 bases short, with 10 bases between. The germline gives CDR1 SGHRS, CDR2 YFSETQ. The CDR3 spans 14 residues. The CDR3 DNA sequence: TGCGCCAGCCGCGGGACAGCGAACACCGGGGAGCTGTTTTTT. Translation: CASRGTANTGELFF.

V is TRBV2 and J is TRBJ1-3; 9 bases align to TRBD1. V was pared by 5 bases and J by 5 bases, with 1 base of the junction left unmatched. The V gene's germline CDR1 is SNHLY and CDR2 FYNNEI. There are 13 residues in the CDR3. CDR3 protein: CASSTGGRNTIYF. CDR3 nucleotide sequence: TGTGCCAGCAGTACAGGGGGCCGAAACACCATATATTTT. Together with reference TRBV2 and TRBJ1-3, the CDR3 gives the full variable domain: EPEVTQTPSHQVTQMGQEVILRCVPISNHLYFYWYRQILGQKVEFLVSFYNNEISEKSEIFDDQFSVERPDGSNFTLKIRSTKLEDSAMYFCASSTGGRNTIYFGEGSWLTVV.

V and J are TRBV5-8 and TRBJ2-5; the match to TRBD1 covers 10 bases. This CDR3 region has 15 residues. Germline CDR1 is SGHTS and CDR2 is YDEGEE. The V gene end was trimmed by 4 bases and the J gene end by 1 base; junction bases not matched to a gene: 4. CDR3 nucleotides: TGTGCCAGCAGCCGGGACAGGGGTCCCCAAGAGACCCAGTACTTC. Translation: CASSRDRGPQETQYF.

The chain links TRBV11-2 to TRBJ1-1; 7 nucleotides line up with TRBD1. This CDR3 has 14 residues. The ends lost 6 bases at V and 3 bases at J; junction bases unmatched: 7. Germline V CDR1 and CDR2: SGHAT, FQNNGV. The CDR3 DNA reads TGTGCCAGCAGTTTGACAGGGCAATACACTGAAGCTTTCTTT. Its protein is CASSLTGQYTEAFF.

The chain links TRBV30 to TRBJ2-5; D possibly corresponds to TRBD2 (5 bases). CDR3 size: 15 residues. With 0 bases removed from V and 4 bases from J, the gap between germline ends came to 15 bases. CDR1 is GTSNPN, CDR2 SVGIG, per germline (reference sequence). CDR3 in amino acids: CAWSVRGLGGETQYF. The CDR3 DNA is TGTGCCTGGAGTGTACGCGGGTTGGGCGGAGAGACCCAGTACTTC.

The gene calls are TRBV5-6 and TRBJ2-7; 9 positions match TRBD1. Germline V gene data show CDR1 as SGHDT and CDR2 as YYEEEE. The CDR3 contains 16 residues. V was clipped by 3 bases and J by 1 base; unmatched bases: 8. The CDR3 loop is CASSSGTGWRSYEQYF. The CDR3 DNA reads TGTGCCAGCAGCTCGGGGACAGGGTGGAGGTCCTACGAGCAGTACTTC.

This sequence joins TRBV5-6 and TRBJ2-1, with 7 bases identical to TRBD2. The trim removed 0 bases at V and 13 bases at J, leaving 13 bases unmatched. The CDR3 consists of 15 residues. Germline V gene data show CDR1 as SGHDT and CDR2 as YYEEEE. The CDR3 is CASSLDAGGRRNQFF. The CDR3 bases are TGTGCCAGCAGCTTGGATGCTGGCGGGAGAAGGAATCAGTTCTTC.

This chain joins TRBV3-1 (or the pseudogene TRBV3-2) and TRBJ1-3, with D possibly TRBD1 on 5 matching bases. This CDR3 contains 19 residues. The V gene's germline CDR1 is LGHDT and CDR2 YNNKEL (reference sequence). V was pared by 4 bases and J by 2 bases, with 24 bases between. The chain's CDR3 is CASSPLWGRGPTAGNTIYF. The CDR3, as DNA: TGTGCCAGCAGCCCTCTATGGGGGAGGGGACCGACTGCTGGAAACACCATATATTTT.

V is TRBV7-9 and J is TRBJ1-4; the D gene is possibly TRBD1 (5 bases). Between the trimmed V and J ends, which lost 5 bases and 4 bases, there was a span of 23 bases. The CDR3 extends over 18 amino acids. Germline values: CDR1 SEHNR, CDR2 FQNEAQ (reference sequence). CDR3 bases: TGTGCCAGCAGCCCTCTGTTGCCGGGGGTAGAAGGTAATGAAAAACTGTTTTTT. Protein: CASSPLLPGVEGNEKLFF.

This clone has just one count. The rearrangement uses TRBV5-6 and TRBJ2-2; 8 nucleotides line up with TRBD2. This CDR3 is built from 18 residues. V shed 2 bases and J 3 bases; nucleotides not matched to a gene: 12. The germline CDR1 and CDR2 sequences are SGHDT and YYEEEE. The CDR3 loop reads CASSFLGGGRLHTGELFF. CDR3 DNA: TGTGCCAGCAGCTTCCTCGGGGGGGGGCGATTACACACCGGGGAGCTGTTTTTT.

The V gene is TRBV4-2, the J gene TRBJ2-1; TRBD2 matches 16 bases. The V gene's germline CDR1 is LGHNA and CDR2 YNFKEQ. J lost 4 bases, V lost 4 bases, and 4 bases had no gene match. The CDR3 is made up of 17 amino acids. The CDR3 nucleotides read TGTGCCAGCAGCCCGGGGACTAGCGGGAGGGGATACAATGAGCAGTTCTTC. It yields the protein CASSPGTSGRGYNEQFF.

This clone was counted only a few times. Other DNA sequences in the sample encode the same CDR3. The chain uses TRBV19 and TRBJ1-5; D possibly corresponds to TRBD1 (5 bases). The V gene lost 3 bases and the J gene lost 4 bases, with 10 bases spanning the gap. CDR1 LNHDA and CDR2 SQIVND come from the germline V gene (reference sequence). This CDR3 is built from 14 residues. The CDR3 coding sequence is TGTGCCAGTAGTATCGACAGTTTGAATCAGCCCCAGCATTTT. Translating it yields CASSIDSLNQPQHF.

The V call is TRBV10-2, the J call TRBJ1-6; 10 bases match TRBD1. This CDR3 contains 17 residues. The germline gives CDR1 WSHSY, CDR2 SAAADI. The junction had 6 bases not matched to a gene; V was cut back by 6 bases and J by 1 base. The CDR3 protein is CASRGQGFGSYNSPLHF. In nucleotides, the CDR3 is TGCGCCAGCAGGGGACAGGGGTTTGGGTCCTATAATTCACCCCTCCACTTT.

The table lists this clone with a few counts. The chain uses TRBV7-2 and TRBJ2-1; weak D call: TRBD1 (6 bases). The CDR3 runs to 17 residues. V lost 1 base and J 0 bases, leaving 13 bases between the germline ends. Per the germline V gene, CDR1 is SGHTA and CDR2 is FQGNSA. In DNA, the CDR3 is TGTGCCAGCAGCTTAGGGGGACACTCCAGCTCCTACAATGAGCAGTTCTTC. It codes for CASSLGGHSSSYNEQFF.

The J gene is TRBJ2-7, the V gene TRBV23-1; D not certain. TRBV23-1 is marked as an open reading frame, function uncertain. Deletions cut 4 bases from V and 3 bases from J, with 7 bases between. The CDR3 loop spans 12 amino acids. CDR3 amino acids: CASSLRGYEQYF. In DNA form, the CDR3 reads TGCGCCAGCAGTCTACGAGGCTACGAGCAGTACTTC.

The gene calls are TRBV5-6 and TRBJ2-4; D may be TRBD1 (7 bases). The germline CDR1 and CDR2 sequences are SGHDT and YYEEEE. Trimming left V 5 bases short and J 4 bases short, with 13 bases between. This CDR3 spans 14 amino acids. The CDR3 nucleotides read TGTGCCAGCAGGCCGCGGGGACAGAAAAACATTCAGTACTTC. This gives the protein CASRPRGQKNIQYF.

V usage is TRBV5-1 and J usage is TRBJ1-2; maybe TRBD1 (6 bases). The germline gives CDR1 SGHRS, CDR2 YFSETQ. V was clipped by 3 bases and J by 1 base, with 19 bases between them. The CDR3 runs to 17 residues. The CDR3 loop reads CASSSGVRRGGNYGYTF. The CDR3 region has the DNA TGCGCCAGCAGCTCCGGGGTCCGCAGGGGTGGTAACTATGGCTACACCTTC.

The V call is TRBV5-1, the J call TRBJ2-3, with a weak D call TRBD1 (5 bases). With 6 bases removed from V and 6 bases from J, the gap between germline ends came to 17 bases. The germline V gene has CDR1 SGHRS and CDR2 YFSETQ. CDR3 length: 14 residues. CDR3 DNA sequence: TGCGCCAGCACCTGGCAGGCCCCAGGGGATACGCAGTATTTT. This codes for CASTWQAPGDTQYF.

The rearrangement joins TRBV3-1 (or the pseudogene TRBV3-2) to TRBJ2-4; TRBD1 agrees at 9 bases. Per germline, CDR1 LGHDT and CDR2 YNNKEL (reference sequence). The J segment lost 3 bases and the V segment lost 3 bases, leaving 12 bases of the junction unmatched. The CDR3 runs 18 residues. CDR3 protein: CASSHGTGSMKDKNIQYF. DNA for the CDR3: TGTGCCAGCAGCCATGGGACAGGGTCCATGAAGGACAAAAACATTCAGTACTTC.

CDR3 sequence reads: CASSSGTGGTEAFF. CDR3 DNA sequence: TGTGCCAGCAGCTCGGGGACAGGGGGCACTGAAGCTTTCTTT. The chain recombines TRBV9 with TRBJ1-1; 11 nucleotides line up with TRBD1. Germline assignment: CDR1 SGDLS and CDR2 YYNGEE. With 4 bases clipped from V and 4 bases from J, the junction kept 3 bases outside the gene matches. The CDR3 spans 14 residues.

The chain couples TRBV7-2 to TRBJ2-2; a possible D gene is TRBD1 (5 bases). Trimming removed 3 bases at V and 6 bases at J, with 17 bases between. Germline CDR1 SGHTA, CDR2 FQGNSA. The CDR3 loop spans 16 amino acids. Here the CDR3 reads CASSFRVGTFAGELFF. CDR3 DNA sequence: TGTGCCAGCAGCTTCAGGGTAGGAACGTTTGCCGGGGAGCTGTTTTTT.

The chain joins TRBV19 to TRBJ1-5; 7 bases map to TRBD1. CDR3 size: 15 residues. With V trimmed by 4 bases and J by 2 bases, 5 bases remained unmatched. The germline V gene encodes CDR1 LNHDA and CDR2 SQIVND (reference sequence). Here the CDR3 reads CASSTLGTGNQPQHF. The CDR3 nucleotides read TGTGCCAGTAGTACCCTAGGGACAGGCAATCAGCCCCAGCATTTT.

This clone has just one count. The rearrangement uses TRBV30 and TRBJ2-3; weak D call: TRBD2 (6 bases). With 2 bases removed from V and 0 bases from J, the gap between germline ends came to 12 bases. This CDR3 has 15 amino acids. Germline CDR1 GTSNPN, CDR2 SVGIG (reference sequence). In nucleotides, the CDR3 is TGTGCCTGGAGTCAAGGAGGGCCTAGCACAGATACGCAGTATTTT. Its translation is CAWSQGGPSTDTQYF.

The chain combines TRBV20-1 with TRBJ2-7; 11 bases map to TRBD2. V dropped 3 bases and J dropped 3; count of bases not matched to a gene: 4. CDR1 is DFQATT, CDR2 SNEGSKA, per germline (reference sequence). The CDR3 loop spans 14 amino acids. In nucleotides, the CDR3 is TGCAGTGCTAGTTCCACTAGCGGGAGCTACGAGCAGTACTTC. Its translation is CSASSTSGSYEQYF.

This clone was detected a few times. The chain uses TRBV18 and TRBJ2-5; D gene ambiguous. The germline gives CDR1 KGHSH, CDR2 LQKENI. The V and J ends lost 3 bases and 5 bases respectively, with 19 bases between them. The CDR3 extends over 16 amino acids. The CDR3 region has the DNA TGTGCCAGCTCACCCTTCTCGACAAATAAGCTCGAGACCCAGTACTTC. This gives the protein CASSPFSTNKLETQYF.